Sequencing of this T cell receptor (beta chain) was carried out in a study of shared clonotypes between healthy human individuals. Study summary: Aged between 18 and 49, the donors were a couple of women and a few men. Study outcomes and limitations: The sharing of about 5% of naive CD4 clonotypes was seen across a few donors. Clonotypes shared by all four sorted-subset donors had higher generation probabilities than non-shared clonotypes.

On this clone: The antigen is not known. This sample includes further DNA sequences coding for the same CDR3.

Clones were read by immunoSEQ multiplex PCR, and TCRdb kept only the in-frame ones, dropping some. Counted here are roughly 2 million clones, 85% to 95% occurring once; the ten biggest clones make up around 1.1%. Naive CD8 populations comprised CD45RO-negative cells positively selected for CCR7, excluding terminally differentiated effector memory CD45RA+ cells. From germline, CDR1 is PRHDT and CDR2 FYEKMQ (reference sequence). The V end lost 1 base, the J end lost 5 bases, and 4 bases lay between the germline ends. CDR3 length equals 12 residues. The receptor was isolated from a man aged 18 to 30 in good health. The V and J genes are TRBV13 and TRBJ2-3, with unresolved D. Specimen: naive CD8+ T cells sorted from blood. The CDR3 DNA reads TGTGCCAGCAGCTTAGATCGAGATACGCAGTATTTT. Protein: CASSLDRDTQYF.